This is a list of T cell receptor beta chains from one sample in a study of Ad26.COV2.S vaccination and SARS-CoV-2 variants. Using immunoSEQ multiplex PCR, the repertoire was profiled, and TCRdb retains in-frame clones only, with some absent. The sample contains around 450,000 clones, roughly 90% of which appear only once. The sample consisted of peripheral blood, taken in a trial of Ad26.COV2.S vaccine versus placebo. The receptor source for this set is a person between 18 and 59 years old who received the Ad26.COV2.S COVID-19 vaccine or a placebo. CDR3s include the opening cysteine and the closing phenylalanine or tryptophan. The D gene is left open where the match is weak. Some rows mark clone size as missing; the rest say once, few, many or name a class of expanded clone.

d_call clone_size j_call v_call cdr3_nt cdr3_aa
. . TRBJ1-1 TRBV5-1 TGCGCCAGCAGCCCCGGTGGAGGGAACTGGAACACTGAAGCTTTCTTT CASSPGGGNWNTEAFF
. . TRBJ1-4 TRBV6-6 TGTGCCAGCAGTTACTCGAGGTCAAGCGAAAAACTGTTTTTT CASSYSRSSEKLFF
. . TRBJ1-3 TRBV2 TGTGCCAGCAGTGAATGGTTTACAGCGGCTGGAAACACCATATATTTT CASSEWFTAAGNTIYF
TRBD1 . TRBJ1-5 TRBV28 TGTGCCAGCAGACCGCGGGACAGTTCGTCTCAGCCCCAGCATTTT CASRPRDSSSQPQHF
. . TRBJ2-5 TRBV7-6 TGTGCCAGCAGCTGGGGTACCGGGACGGAGGCCCAAGAGACCCAGTACTTC CASSWGTGTEAQETQYF
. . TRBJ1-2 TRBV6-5 TGTGCCAGCAGCGACGCCTATGGCTACACCTTC CASSDAYGYTF
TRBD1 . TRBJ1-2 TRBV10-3 TGTGCCATCAGACCCGGGACAGGGGACTATGGCTACACCTTC CAIRPGTGDYGYTF
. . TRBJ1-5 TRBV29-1 TGCAGCGTTGAAGATGGTTTTAATCAGCCCCAGCATTTT CSVEDGFNQPQHF
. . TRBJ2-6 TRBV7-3 TGTGCCAGCAGCTTAGGTGGAGGTTCTGGGGCCAACGTCCTGACTTTC CASSLGGGSGANVLTF
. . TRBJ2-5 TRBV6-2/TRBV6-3 TGTGCCAGCAGTTACTACGAGACCCAGTACTTC CASSYYETQYF
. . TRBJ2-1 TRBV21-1 TGTGCCACCGGGACAGGGGGTAGCTCCTACAATGAGCAGTTCTTC CATGTGGSSYNEQFF
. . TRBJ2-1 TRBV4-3 TGCGCCAGCAGCCCCTGGACTCCTTTCAATGAGCAGTTCTTC CASSPWTPFNEQFF
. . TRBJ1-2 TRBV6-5 TGTGCCAGCAGCCGGGGGGGTGGCAGCCGCTATGGCTACACCTTC CASSRGGGSRYGYTF
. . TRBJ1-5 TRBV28 TGTGCCAGCACCCGGATAGGGATGTCCCATCAGCCCCAGCATTTT CASTRIGMSHQPQHF
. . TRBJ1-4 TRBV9 TGTGCCAGCAGCGTAGGCGCTGGAGGTAATGAAAAACTGTTTTTT CASSVGAGGNEKLFF
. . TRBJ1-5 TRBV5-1 TGCGCCAGCAGCTTGGAGGCAGGTAACTACCAGCCCCAGCATTTT CASSLEAGNYQPQHF
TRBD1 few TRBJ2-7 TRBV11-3 TGTGCCAGCAGCGTCTCCGGGACAGGGGTATACGAGCAGTACTTC CASSVSGTGVYEQYF
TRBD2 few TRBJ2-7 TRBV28 TGTGCCAGCAGTTCACTAGTTGGGGGGGACCCCTACGAGCAGTACTTC CASSSLVGGDPYEQYF
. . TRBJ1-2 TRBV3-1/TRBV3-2 TGTGCCAGCAGCCAAGAGAGGTTTGGCTACACCTTC CASSQERFGYTF
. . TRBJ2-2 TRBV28 TGTGCCAGCAGTTTACCGGGGGCCAGGACCGGGGAGCTGTTTTTT CASSLPGARTGELFF
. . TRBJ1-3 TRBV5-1 TGCGCCAGCAGCTTGGGATCTGGAAACACCATATATTTT CASSLGSGNTIYF
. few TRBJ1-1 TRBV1 TGCACCAGCAGCCAAGGCCGGGACAGGGATTCGGGTGAAGCTTTCTTT CTSSQGRDRDSGEAFF
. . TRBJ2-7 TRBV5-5 TGTGCCAGCAGCTTGGCGCCCCCTTACGAGCAGTACTTC CASSLAPPYEQYF
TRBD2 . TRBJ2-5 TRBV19 TGTGCCAGTAGTATATTGAGCGGGGGCCGGGGAGAGACCCAGTACTTC CASSILSGGRGETQYF
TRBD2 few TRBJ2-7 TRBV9 TGTGCCAGCAGCGTACCGGGGGGCGAGCAGTACTTC CASSVPGGEQYF
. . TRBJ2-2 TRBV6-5 TGTGCCAGCAGTTACGTACAGGGGACTACCGGGGAGCTGTTTTTT CASSYVQGTTGELFF
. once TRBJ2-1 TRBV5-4 TGTGCCAGCACCATTGGTGCAGGGGTCAATGAGCAGTTCTTC CASTIGAGVNEQFF
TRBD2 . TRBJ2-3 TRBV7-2 TGTGCCAGCAGCGGACAACTAGCGGGGCTTGCGTCTGATACGCAGTATTTT CASSGQLAGLASDTQYF
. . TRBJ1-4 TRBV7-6 TGTGCCAGCAGCTCCCAGTGGCGAAGATCCGATAATGAAAAACTGTTTTTT CASSSQWRRSDNEKLFF
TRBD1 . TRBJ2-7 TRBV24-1 TGTGCCACCAGTGCCCCGCGGCCGGACAGGAGTTCCTACGAGCAGTACTTC CATSAPRPDRSSYEQYF
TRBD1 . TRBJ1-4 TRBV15 TGTGCCACCAGCAGAGACCCCACAGGGGGAGAAAAACTGTTTTTT CATSRDPTGGEKLFF
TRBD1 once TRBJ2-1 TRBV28 TGTGCCAGCAGTAAGGGACAGGGGTTGGAGCAGTTCTTC CASSKGQGLEQFF
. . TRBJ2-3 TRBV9 TGTGCCAGCAGCGCTCGGACGGGGGCCTCCACAGATACGCAGTATTTT CASSARTGASTDTQYF
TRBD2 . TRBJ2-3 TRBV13 TGTGCCAGCAGCCCAACCCCCGGGACTAGCGGGGGGTCTAGCACAGATACGCAGTATTTT CASSPTPGTSGGSSTDTQYF
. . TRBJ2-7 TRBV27 TGTGCCAGCAGTGTACGGGTAGGCTACGAGCAGTACTTC CASSVRVGYEQYF
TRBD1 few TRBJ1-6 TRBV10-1 TGCGCCAGCAGTGCGGGACAGGGAACTTCACCCCTCCACTTT CASSAGQGTSPLHF
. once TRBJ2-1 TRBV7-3 TGTGCCAGCAGCCCACGGGGGACAGCGTACAATGAGCAGTTCTTC CASSPRGTAYNEQFF
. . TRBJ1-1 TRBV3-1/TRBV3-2 TGTGCCAGCAGCCTTCCCGAGGGGTCTGAAGCTTTCTTT CASSLPEGSEAFF
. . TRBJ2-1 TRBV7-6 TGTGCCAGCAGCTTAGGGCGGCAATACAATGAGCAGTTCTTC CASSLGRQYNEQFF
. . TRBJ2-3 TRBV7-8 TGTGCCAGCAGCTTTCTAGGGGGGAGCACAGATACGCAGTATTTT CASSFLGGSTDTQYF
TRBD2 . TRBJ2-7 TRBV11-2 TGTGCCAGCAGCCCCTCTTCGGGGGGGAACTCCGAGCAGTACTTC CASSPSSGGNSEQYF
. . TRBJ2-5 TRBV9 TGTGCCAGCAGCCCTCGGGACGGACGTCCAGAGACCCAGTACTTC CASSPRDGRPETQYF
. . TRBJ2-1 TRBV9 TGTGCCAGCAGCGGTAGTGGGGCCATATCCTACAATGAGCAGTTCTTC CASSGSGAISYNEQFF
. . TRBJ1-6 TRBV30 TGTGCCTGGAGGTTCCAGGGCGATTCACCCCTCCACTTT CAWRFQGDSPLHF
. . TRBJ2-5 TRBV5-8 TGTGCCAGCAGCTTTACTTTCTTTGCGCGGGGAGAGACCCAGTACTTC CASSFTFFARGETQYF
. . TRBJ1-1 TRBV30 TGTGCCTGGAGTCCGAATAGGGACGCTGAAGCTTTCTTT CAWSPNRDAEAFF
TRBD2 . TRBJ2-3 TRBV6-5 TGTGCCAGCAGTTACGAGCGGGGGGGACGGGTAGATACGCAGTATTTT CASSYERGGRVDTQYF
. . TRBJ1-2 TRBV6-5 TGTGCCAGCAGTTACTCGTCTCAGTTGTATTATGGCTACACCTTC CASSYSSQLYYGYTF
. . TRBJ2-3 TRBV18 TGTGCCAGCTCATACAGGCTGGCAGATACGCAGTATTTT CASSYRLADTQYF
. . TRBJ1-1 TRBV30 TGTGCCTGGAGTCTGGGGGGGGAGACTGAAGCTTTCTTT CAWSLGGETEAFF
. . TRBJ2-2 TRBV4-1 TGCGCCAGCAGCTTTTGGGGGCGGAACACCGGGGAGCTGTTTTTT CASSFWGRNTGELFF
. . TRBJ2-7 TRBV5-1 TGCGCCAGCAGCCCAGAGGTGGTCGGGGCAGCCTACGAGCAGTACTTC CASSPEVVGAAYEQYF
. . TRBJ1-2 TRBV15 TGTGCCACCAGCAGAGATGGGGGCAGGAACTACTATGGCTACACCTTC CATSRDGGRNYYGYTF
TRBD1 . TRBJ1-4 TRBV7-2 TGTGCCAGCAGCTTAGTTCGGGGGACAGCTAATGAAAAACTGTTTTTT CASSLVRGTANEKLFF
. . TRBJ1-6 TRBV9 TGTGCCAGCAGCGGCGCCTCTCTTAATTCACCCCTCCACTTT CASSGASLNSPLHF
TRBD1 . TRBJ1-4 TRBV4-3 TGCGCCAGCAGCCAAGGGACAGGGGGAGGTGAAAAACTGTTTTTT CASSQGTGGGEKLFF
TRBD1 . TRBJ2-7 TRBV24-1 TGTGCCACCAGCGGGGGACAGGTGATCTACGAGCAGTACTTC CATSGGQVIYEQYF
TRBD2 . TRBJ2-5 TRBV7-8 TGTGCCAGCAGCTTAGCGGGCGGGGGGGCCGTAGAGACCCAGTACTTC CASSLAGGGAVETQYF
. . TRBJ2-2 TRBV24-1 TGTGCCACCAGTGATTTGCGGGGAGCCACCGGGGAGCTGTTTTTT CATSDLRGATGELFF
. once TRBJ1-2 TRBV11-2 TGTGCCAGCAGCTTAGCGGGATTTTATGGCTACACCTTC CASSLAGFYGYTF